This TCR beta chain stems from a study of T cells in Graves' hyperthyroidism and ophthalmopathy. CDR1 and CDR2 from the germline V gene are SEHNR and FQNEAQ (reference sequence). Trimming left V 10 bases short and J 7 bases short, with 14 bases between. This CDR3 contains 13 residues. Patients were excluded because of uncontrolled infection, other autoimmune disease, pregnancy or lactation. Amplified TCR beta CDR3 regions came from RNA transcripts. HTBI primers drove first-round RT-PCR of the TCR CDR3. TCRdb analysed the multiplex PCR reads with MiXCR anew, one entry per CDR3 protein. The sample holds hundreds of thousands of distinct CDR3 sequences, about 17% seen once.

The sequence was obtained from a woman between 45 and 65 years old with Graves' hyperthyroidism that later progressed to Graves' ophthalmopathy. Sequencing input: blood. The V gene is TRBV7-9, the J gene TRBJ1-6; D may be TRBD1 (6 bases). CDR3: CATEKGENSPLHF. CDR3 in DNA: TGTGCCACGGAGAAGGGGGAAAATTCACCCCTCCACTTT.